This passage covers 21 T cell receptor beta chains from one sample sequenced in a study of T-cell memory formation after mild COVID-19. TCRdb independently ran MiXCR on the 5' RACE reads; one entry per CDR3 protein. The sample holds around 470,000 distinct CDR3 sequences, about 19% seen once. Sequenced: PBMCs or a T cell subset sorted from them (not recorded which). These TCRs come from an adult woman who had mild COVID-19 (a few samples of this study predate the infection). Cell type and time point are not known.

This clonotype has just a few counts. V usage is TRBV12-3 or TRBV12-4 and J usage is TRBJ2-5, with D maybe TRBD2 (6 bases). V lost 4 bases and J 7 bases, leaving 16 bases between the germline ends. The length of the CDR3 is 14 residues. CDR3: CASSSGGALGTQYF. As DNA, the CDR3 is TGTGCCAGCAGTTCGGGCGGGGCCCTAGGGACCCAGTACTTC.

This chain joins TRBV10-3 and TRBJ1-2; TRBD1 might be the D (6 bases). V shed 6 bases and J shed 3 bases, with 14 bases lying between them. The CDR3 totals 14 residues. The germline V gene encodes CDR1 ENHRY and CDR2 SYGVKD. CDR3 sequence reads: CAIRTGVWDYGYTF. CDR3 bases: TGTGCCATCAGGACAGGAGTATGGGACTATGGCTACACCTTC.

The chain employs TRBV7-9 and TRBJ1-1, with a tentative D call TRBD1 (5 bases). The CDR3 covers 14 residues. Germline V gene data show CDR1 as SEHNR and CDR2 as FQNEAQ (reference sequence). The V and J ends lost 3 bases and 1 base respectively, with 9 bases between them. CDR3 sequence reads: CASSFPGPNTEAFF. CDR3 DNA: TGTGCCAGCAGCTTTCCAGGGCCGAACACTGAAGCTTTCTTT.

This clonotype was seen a handful of times. The rearrangement links TRBV10-3 to TRBJ2-1; either TRBD1 or TRBD2 may fit D (5 bases each). Germline V gene lookup returns CDR1 ENHRY and CDR2 SYGVKD. This CDR3 is built from 17 residues. The V end lost 10 bases, the J end lost 2 bases, and 24 bases lay between the germline ends. For the CDR3, the DNA is TGTGCCACCCGCGGAGTGGAGCCGGGGCACACCTACAATGAGCAGTTCTTC. Translation: CATRGVEPGHTYNEQFF.

V usage is TRBV3-1 and J usage is TRBJ2-1; possibly TRBD1 for D (5 bases). Per the germline V gene, CDR1 is LGHDT and CDR2 is YNNKEL (reference sequence). The V and J ends lost 3 bases and 8 bases respectively, with 11 bases between them. The CDR3 loop spans 13 amino acids. The CDR3 DNA is TGTGCCAGCAGCCAGCTGGACACCGATGAGCAGTTCTTC. Translating it yields CASSQLDTDEQFF.

The chain employs TRBV10-3 and TRBJ1-4; maybe TRBD1 (5 bases). This CDR3 contains 13 residues. Germline lookup yields CDR1 ENHRY and CDR2 SYGVKD. Trimming took off 2 bases at V and 8 bases at J, with 9 bases between the two ends. This CDR3 is CAISEQGSEKLFF. CDR3 in DNA: TGTGCCATCAGTGAGCAGGGCAGCGAAAAACTGTTTTTT.

This clonotype was observed a few times. V usage is TRBV9 and J usage is TRBJ2-1; 12 positions agree with TRBD2. The V and J ends lost 4 bases and 5 bases, in that order; junction bases with no gene match: 10. CDR3 length: 17 residues. CDR1 and CDR2 (germline): SGDLS, YYNGEE. The CDR3 is CASSSSPGLAGNNEQFF. The CDR3, as DNA: TGTGCCAGCAGCTCTTCCCCGGGACTAGCGGGTAACAATGAGCAGTTCTTC. The full variable domain, its missing parts supplied by reference TRBV9 and TRBJ2-1, is DSGVTQTPKHLITATGQRVTLRCSPRSGDLSVYWYQQSLDQGLQFLIQYYNGEERAKGNILERFSAQQFPDLHSELNLSSLELGDSALYFCASSSSPGLAGNNEQFFGPGTRLTVL.

This clonotype was seen a handful of times. CDR3 in DNA: TGTGCCAGCCACCCTAGCGGGGGGGCTGGGGAGACCCAGTACTTC. Residues: CASHPSGGAGETQYF. The rearrangement joins TRBV6-5 to TRBJ2-5, with 12 bases fitting TRBD2. V was clipped by 8 bases and J by 5 bases; unmatched bases: 9. Per germline, CDR1 MNHEY and CDR2 SVGAGI. The CDR3 sequence is 15 residues long.

The rearrangement links TRBV13 to TRBJ2-7, with D perhaps TRBD2 (5 bases). Germline values: CDR1 PRHDT, CDR2 FYEKMQ (reference sequence). Between the trimmed V and J ends, which lost 5 bases and 5 bases, there was a span of 16 bases. CDR3 length equals 14 residues. As DNA, the CDR3 is TGTGCCAGCAGCAGCGCGGGTTCGGGGAACGAGCAGTACTTC. Translated, it gives CASSSAGSGNEQYF.

The chain uses TRBV19 and TRBJ1-4, with a weak D call TRBD1 (5 bases). CDR1 and CDR2 (germline): LNHDA, SQIVND (reference sequence). The V and J ends lost 5 bases and 8 bases respectively, with 15 bases between them. The CDR3 runs 14 residues. The CDR3 here is CASSDRREGEKLFF. As DNA, the CDR3 is TGTGCCAGTAGTGACCGGAGGGAGGGGGAAAAACTGTTTTTT.

This clonotype was picked up one time. The rearrangement uses TRBV4-2 and TRBJ2-7; 7 bases are shared with TRBD1. Germline CDR1 LGHNA, CDR2 YNFKEQ. The CDR3 has 15 residues. With V trimmed by 1 base and J by 3 bases, 6 bases remained unmatched. CDR3 residues: CASSQAFRQGYEQYF. The DNA of the CDR3 is TGTGCCAGCAGCCAAGCGTTTCGACAGGGCTACGAGCAGTACTTC.

The rearrangement joins TRBV6-1 to TRBJ1-1; D unclear. CDR3 length: 15 amino acids. Per germline, CDR1 MNHNS and CDR2 SASEGT. V shed 6 bases and J shed 1 base, with 15 bases lying between them. In nucleotides, the CDR3 is TGTGCCAGCAGCCTTTCCATGTGGACGAACACTGAAGCTTTCTTT. Translated, it gives CASSLSMWTNTEAFF.

The genes are TRBV5-1 and TRBJ1-2; D ambiguous. The CDR3 sequence is 14 residues long. Trimming stripped 0 bases from V and 4 bases from J, with 10 bases between. Germline CDR1 reads SGHRS; CDR2 reads YFSETQ. The CDR3 here is CASSLDGSGYGYTF. Here the CDR3 DNA reads TGCGCCAGCAGCTTGGACGGTTCTGGCTATGGCTACACCTTC.

This clonotype has just a few counts. The chain combines TRBV29-1 with TRBJ2-3; 8 bases are shared with TRBD2. V lost 2 bases to trimming and J lost 5 bases; unmatched junction nucleotides: 0. The CDR3 has 12 residues. The V gene's germline CDR1 is SQVTM and CDR2 ANQGSEA. The CDR3: CSVESGGDTQYF. The CDR3, as DNA: TGCAGCGTTGAAAGCGGGGGAGATACGCAGTATTTT.

This clonotype was seen many times. The genes are TRBV7-8 and TRBJ1-5; TRBD1 matches at 7 bases. The CDR3 is 15 residues long. Trimming removed 4 bases from V and 4 bases from J; junction bases left unmatched: 7. The germline V gene encodes CDR1 SGHVS and CDR2 FQNEAQ. Here the CDR3 reads CASSSWGQPNQPQHF. DNA of the CDR3: TGTGCCAGCAGCTCATGGGGACAGCCAAATCAGCCCCAGCATTTT.

This clonotype has ten or more counts. The V gene is TRBV7-3, the J gene TRBJ2-1, with D possibly being TRBD1 (6 bases). Germline V gene data show CDR1 as SGHTA and CDR2 as FQGTGA. The V and J ends lost 5 bases and 6 bases respectively, with 11 bases between them. This CDR3 has 13 amino acids. Written as DNA, the CDR3 is TGTGCCAGCAGCCCAACAGGGAGCAATGAGCAGTTCTTC. Protein sequence: CASSPTGSNEQFF.

The chain has TRBV5-6 and TRBJ2-7; D assignment may be TRBD1 or TRBD2 (5 bases each). Trimming pared 0 bases from V and 3 bases from J, leaving 13 bases between. The CDR3 has 15 residues. Germline V gene lookup returns CDR1 SGHDT and CDR2 YYEEEE. Here the CDR3 reads CASSLAAGSIYEQYF. In DNA form, the CDR3 reads TGTGCCAGCAGCTTGGCGGCAGGGAGCATCTACGAGCAGTACTTC.

In its sample, this clonotype was seen a few times. The V and J genes are TRBV7-2 and TRBJ2-5; perhaps TRBD2 as D (7 bases). Trimming removed 4 bases from V and 3 bases from J, with 15 bases in between. This CDR3 has 15 amino acids. In germline, CDR1 is SGHTA, CDR2 FQGNSA. In DNA form, the CDR3 reads TGTGCCAGCAGCTGGGGAAGGGGGGGGGAAGAGACCCAGTACTTC. Translation: CASSWGRGGEETQYF. The whole variable domain, filled in from reference TRBV7-2 and TRBJ2-5, reads GAGVSQSPSNKVTEKGKDVELRCDPISGHTALYWYRQSLGQGLEFLIYFQGNSAPDKSGLPSDRFSAERTGGSVSTLTIQRTQQEDSAVYLCASSWGRGGEETQYFGPGTRLLVL.

This clonotype appeared a single time. The chain joins TRBV4-1 to TRBJ2-2; tentatively, D is TRBD1 (5 bases). Trimming removed 4 bases at V and 4 bases at J, with 10 bases between. Germline assignment: CDR1 MGHRA and CDR2 YSYEKL. The CDR3 has 14 residues. The DNA of the CDR3 is TGCGCCAGCAGCCCTTTCCAGGGCACCGGGGAGCTGTTTTTT. Its translation: CASSPFQGTGELFF.

This clonotype was picked up a small number of times. The J gene is TRBJ2-2, the V gene TRBV7-2; tentatively, D is TRBD1 or TRBD2 (5 bases each). This CDR3 has 15 amino acids. The V end was cut by 5 bases, the J end by 7 bases, with 17 bases between. The V gene's germline CDR1 is SGHTA and CDR2 FQGNSA. The CDR3 region is CASSGASPGLGELFF. The CDR3 DNA is TGTGCCAGCAGCGGGGCTAGCCCGGGCCTCGGGGAGCTGTTTTTT.

The chain has TRBV7-2 and TRBJ1-5; D gene uncertain. CDR3 length: 13 residues. V gave up 5 bases and J gave up 9 bases, with 14 bases separating them. CDR1 is SGHTA, CDR2 FQGNSA, per germline. The CDR3: CASSRTPNTPQHF. In nucleotides, the CDR3 is TGTGCCAGCAGCCGGACCCCTAACACGCCCCAGCATTTT.